The 30 T cell receptor beta chains given below trace back to one sample, sequenced in a study of shared T cell receptors in the human thymus. Sequencing used immunoSEQ multiplex PCR; TCRdb keeps in-frame clones, though not all of them. The sample shows 600,000 to 900,000 clones, 70% to 90% of them seen only once. The same specimen was also included in a second study, on human thymus T cells.

The sequenced sample was thymocytes. These receptor sequences come from a girl under three years old with a congenital heart defect.

Here the CDR3 DNA reads TGTGCCAGCAGCAACCGGACTAGCGGGGACCTCCCGGATACGCAGTATTTT. Its protein is CASSNRTSGDLPDTQYF. This chain uses TRBV7-8 with TRBJ2-3; the match to TRBD2 covers 12 bases. With V trimmed by 5 bases and J by 6 bases, 12 bases remained unmatched. The CDR3 runs 17 residues. CDR1 and CDR2 from the germline V gene are SGHVS and FQNEAQ.

The chain employs TRBV7-2 and TRBJ2-7; possible D gene TRBD1, 6 bases. Looked up from germline, CDR1 is SGHTA and CDR2 is FQGNSA. The V end was cut by 5 bases, the J end by 5 bases, with 19 bases between. The CDR3 loop spans 15 amino acids. CDR3 bases: TGTGCCAGCAGCCCCCGGACAGCAAACCGGCACGAGCAGTACTTC. It is translated as CASSPRTANRHEQYF.

This clone was detected only once. The chain joins TRBV25-1 to TRBJ1-2; D remains ambiguous. The CDR3 loop spans 12 amino acids. Per the germline V gene, CDR1 is MGHDK and CDR2 is SYGVNS. V gave up 5 bases and J gave up 4 bases, with 8 bases separating them. The CDR3 region has the DNA TGTGCCAGCAGTCGGTCCTTCTATGGCTACACCTTC. Its translation is CASSRSFYGYTF.

This clone has only one observation. The gene calls are TRBV7-2 and TRBJ1-2; D remains unclear. This CDR3 has 17 residues. Trimming took off 5 bases at V and 6 bases at J, with 25 bases between the two ends. Germline CDR1 SGHTA, CDR2 FQGNSA. The CDR3 DNA is TGTGCCAGCAGCCTAACGCGCTTAGATCGAGCAGGAAATGGCTACACCTTC. Encoded protein: CASSLTRLDRAGNGYTF. The variable domain in full, completed from reference TRBV7-2 and TRBJ1-2, reads GAGVSQSPSNKVTEKGKDVELRCDPISGHTALYWYRQSLGQGLEFLIYFQGNSAPDKSGLPSDRFSAERTGGSVSTLTIQRTQQEDSAVYLCASSLTRLDRAGNGYTFGSGTRLTVV.

The chain combines TRBV25-1 with TRBJ2-5; D is possibly TRBD1 (6 bases). CDR1 and CDR2 (germline): MGHDK, SYGVNS. The ends were cut back, 7 bases at V and 0 bases at J, with 12 bases in the middle. The CDR3 has 14 amino acids. This CDR3 reads CASMRQDHQETQYF. The CDR3 DNA reads as TGTGCCAGCATGAGACAGGATCACCAAGAGACCCAGTACTTC.

This sequence joins TRBV2 and TRBJ2-3; 11 bases line up with TRBD2. Germline V CDR1 and CDR2: SNHLY, FYNNEI. V gave up 6 bases and J gave up 7 bases; unmatched junction bases: 9. This CDR3 contains 15 residues. CDR3 protein: CASRGWASGGYTQYF. The CDR3 nucleotides are TGTGCCAGCAGGGGGTGGGCTAGCGGGGGGTATACGCAGTATTTT.

The chain has TRBV6-1 and TRBJ2-3, with D perhaps matching TRBD2 (6 bases). The CDR3 is 16 residues long. CDR1 is MNHNS, CDR2 SASEGT, per germline. V was trimmed by 3 bases and J by 0 bases, leaving 13 bases between them. The CDR3 DNA is TGTGCCAGCAGTGACGCGGGGAAGACTAGCACAGATACGCAGTATTTT. Translated: CASSDAGKTSTDTQYF.

This clone turned up a few times. The same CDR3 can be traced to other DNA sequences in this sample. The chain has TRBV9 and TRBJ2-3, with a possible D match to TRBD2 (6 bases). This CDR3 has 15 amino acids. Trimming took off 0 bases at V and 1 base at J, with 9 bases between the two ends. CDR1 is SGDLS and CDR2 is YYNGEE in the germline V gene. CDR3 region: CASSVAGVRTDTQYF. CDR3 nucleotide sequence: TGTGCCAGCAGCGTAGCGGGAGTCCGCACAGATACGCAGTATTTT.

As regards this clone: A junction end diverges from the germline sequence, so it may reflect a read error. This chain uses TRBV5-8 with TRBJ2-7; 9 positions match TRBD1. The CDR3 covers 18 residues. Germline CDR1 reads SGHTS; CDR2 reads YDEGEE. The CDR3 DNA is TGTGCCAGCAGCTTCCGTTCCGACAAGGGACAGGGCCCGGGTGCGACCCGCTTC. Translated, it gives CASSFRSDKGQGPGATRF. The variable domain in full, with the rest retrieved from reference TRBV5-8 and TRBJ2-7, is EAGVTQSPTHLIKTRGQQATLRCSPISGHTSVYWYQQALGLGLQFLLWYDEGEERNRGNFPPRFSGRQFPNYSSELNVNALELEDSALYLCASSFRSDKGQGPGATRFGPGTRLTVT.

There are a few counts of this clone. The CDR3 is CASSLWTDNYGYTF. CDR3 DNA: TGTGCCAGCAGTTTATGGACAGATAACTATGGCTACACCTTC. The chain combines TRBV28 with TRBJ1-2, with D tentatively TRBD1 (5 bases). Looked up from germline, CDR1 is MDHEN and CDR2 is SYDVKM. V was trimmed by 0 bases and J by 1 base, leaving 6 bases between them. The length of the CDR3 is 14 residues.

The rearrangement links TRBV19 to TRBJ1-5, with D possibly matching TRBD1 (6 bases). CDR1 and CDR2 (germline): LNHDA, SQIVND (reference sequence). The CDR3 length is 14 residues. V lost 4 bases to trimming and J lost 5 bases, with 12 bases between them. The DNA of the CDR3 is TGTGCCAGTAGTACCCAGGGGCTAGATCAGCCCCAGCATTTT. Translated: CASSTQGLDQPQHF.

The chain links TRBV5-4 to TRBJ2-7; 7 bases map to TRBD1. V shed 4 bases and J 1 base; nucleotides not matched to a gene: 2. This CDR3 spans 13 amino acids. CDR1 SGHNT and CDR2 YYREEE come from the germline V gene (reference sequence). Here the CDR3 reads CASSRTGSYEQYF. CDR3 in DNA: TGTGCCAGCAGCCGGACAGGATCCTACGAGCAGTACTTC.

The chain links TRBV5-6 to TRBJ1-2; TRBD1 matches at 7 bases. Trimming cost V 1 base and J 2 bases; bases outside gene matches: 2. The CDR3 length is 14 residues. The germline V gene has CDR1 SGHDT and CDR2 YYEEEE. Written as DNA, the CDR3 is TGTGCCAGCAGCTTGAAGACAGGGAACTATGGCTACACCTTC. Its translation is CASSLKTGNYGYTF.

This clone was observed a single time. The chain has TRBV11-2 and TRBJ2-3; possible D gene TRBD2, 6 bases. The CDR3 has 17 residues. Trimming took off 5 bases at V and 5 bases at J, with 23 bases between the two ends. CDR1 SGHAT and CDR2 FQNNGV come from the germline V gene. The CDR3 nucleotides are TGTGCCAGCAGCATAACCCCACGGCGGGGTGACATAGATACGCAGTATTTT. This translates into CASSITPRRGDIDTQYF.

A note on this clone: Relative to the germline gene, one junction end is altered; a read error may explain this. This sample includes further DNA sequences coding for the same CDR3. The chain recombines TRBV10-3 with TRBJ2-2, with TRBD2 matching 14 bases. The CDR3 totals 19 residues. From germline, CDR1 is ENHRY and CDR2 SYGVKD. The CDR3 here is CAISDSRLAGGLVTGELFF. The CDR3 bases are TGTGCTATCAGTGACTCAAGACTAGCGGGGGGGCTAGTCACCGGGGAGCTGTTTTTT.

The V and J genes are TRBV15 and TRBJ2-2; no clear D gene. From germline, CDR1 is LNHNV and CDR2 YYDKDF (reference sequence). V lost 11 bases to trimming and J lost 0 bases, with 10 bases between them. This CDR3 is built from 13 residues. CDR3 sequence (DNA): TGTGCCGTAAGAACAGCGAACACCGGGGAGCTGTTTTTT. This encodes CAVRTANTGELFF.

This chain joins TRBV2 and TRBJ1-2, with 8 bases fitting TRBD1. Germline V gene sequence: CDR1 SNHLY, CDR2 FYNNEI. The length of the CDR3 is 13 residues. V lost 6 bases and J lost 2; bases outside the gene matches: 2. The chain's CDR3 is CASRGQANYGYTF. The CDR3 DNA sequence: TGTGCCAGCAGGGGACAGGCGAACTATGGCTACACCTTC.

This sequence joins TRBV6-6 and TRBJ1-2; no definite D call. V was cut by 2 bases and J by 8 bases, with 9 bases left in between. The germline gives CDR1 MNHNY, CDR2 SVGAGI (reference sequence). The CDR3 is 12 residues long. CDR3 nucleotides: TGTGCCAGCAGTTACGGGCGAGGGGGCTACACCTTC. Residues: CASSYGRGGYTF.

This clone has only one observation. The chain is built from TRBV7-2 and TRBJ2-7; D possibly corresponds to TRBD2 (6 bases). The CDR3 contains 19 residues. Germline V gives CDR1 SGHTA, CDR2 FQGNSA. V lost 5 bases, J lost 1 base, and 27 bases lay in between. The chain's CDR3 is CASSPDRDSRGERSYEQYF. The CDR3 DNA sequence: TGTGCCAGCAGCCCGGACCGGGACTCTCGAGGGGAGAGGTCCTACGAGCAGTACTTC.

V gene TRBV6-1 combines with J gene TRBJ2-3; D perhaps matches TRBD2 (7 bases). The germline V gene encodes CDR1 MNHNS and CDR2 SASEGT. The CDR3 totals 14 residues. The V end lost 8 bases, the J end lost 5 bases, and 17 bases lay between the germline ends. DNA of the CDR3: TGTGCCAGCCGGAAGTCGGGGGGCCGAGATACGCAGTATTTT. This gives the protein CASRKSGGRDTQYF.

V is TRBV28 and J is TRBJ1-1; no clear D gene. Trimming removed 6 bases from V and 6 bases from J, with 20 bases in between. Germline loops: CDR1 MDHEN, CDR2 SYDVKM. This CDR3 comprises 15 residues. CDR3 sequence (DNA): TGTGCCAGCAGCCCCCCCGTGGAGTCCTTGGCTGAAGCTTTCTTT. Translated, it gives CASSPPVESLAEAFF.

This rearrangement joins TRBV18 to TRBJ2-7; D is undetermined. Germline loops: CDR1 KGHSH, CDR2 LQKENI. V dropped 6 bases and J dropped 0 bases, with 12 bases sitting between them. CDR3 length: 14 amino acids. CDR3 in DNA: TGTGCCAGCTCTGCAGATCGTACCTCCTACGAGCAGTACTTC. Translated, it gives CASSADRTSYEQYF.

The chain uses TRBV4-3 and TRBJ2-5; possibly TRBD1 for D (8 bases). With 5 bases removed from V and 9 bases from J, the gap between germline ends came to 16 bases. This CDR3 is 13 amino acids long. The germline V gene has CDR1 LGHNA and CDR2 YSLEER. CDR3 residues: CASSVDRAGAQYF. DNA for the CDR3: TGCGCCAGCAGCGTGGACAGGGCGGGAGCCCAGTACTTC.

The CDR3 DNA follows: TGTGCCAGCAGTTTTAGTCGGGTTGCGAGAAACTACAATGAGCAGTTCTTC. It yields the protein CASSFSRVARNYNEQFF. V and J are TRBV28 and TRBJ2-1, with no clear D. This CDR3 comprises 17 residues. Trimming pared 3 bases from V and 3 bases from J, leaving 18 bases between. Per germline, CDR1 MDHEN and CDR2 SYDVKM.

This clone showed up just a few times. This sequence joins TRBV20-1 and TRBJ1-1; no reliable D call. With 5 bases removed from V and 5 bases from J, the gap between germline ends came to 6 bases. This CDR3 is 10 amino acids long. In germline, CDR1 is DFQATT, CDR2 SNEGSKA (reference sequence). CDR3 sequence reads: CSASLTEAFF. The CDR3, as DNA: TGCAGTGCTTCCCTTACTGAAGCTTTCTTT.

V is TRBV28 and J is TRBJ1-5, with D maybe TRBD1 (5 bases). The CDR3 has 19 amino acids. Germline values: CDR1 MDHEN, CDR2 SYDVKM. V lost 2 bases, J lost 5 bases, and 25 bases lay in between. The CDR3 region has the DNA TGTGCCAGCAGTTTACCCCGGGAGGAGACTCGATTGGGGCATCAGCCCCAGCATTTT. It translates to CASSLPREETRLGHQPQHF. The full variable domain, its missing parts supplied by reference TRBV28 and TRBJ1-5, is DVKVTQSSRYLVKRTGEKVFLECVQDMDHENMFWYRQDPGLGLRLIYFSYDVKMKEKGDIPEGYSVSREKKERFSLILESASTNQTSMYLCASSLPREETRLGHQPQHFGDGTRLSIL.

The J gene is TRBJ2-3, the V gene TRBV5-4; tentative D call: TRBD2 (6 bases). The ends were cut back, 0 bases at V and 4 bases at J, with 21 bases in the middle. The CDR3 is 18 residues long. In germline, CDR1 is SGHNT, CDR2 YYREEE (reference sequence). CDR3 sequence: CASSLVGRRDSCPDTQYF. The CDR3 nucleotides read TGTGCCAGCAGCTTGGTGGGGCGCCGGGACTCCTGCCCAGATACGCAGTATTTT.

The chain recombines TRBV28 with TRBJ1-1, with unresolved D. This CDR3 is 13 amino acids long. Germline-derived CDR1 and CDR2 are MDHEN and SYDVKM. Trimming removed 6 bases from V and 1 base from J, with 9 bases in between. CDR3 DNA: TGTGCCAGCAGGGCTGACACGAACACTGAAGCTTTCTTT. Protein sequence: CASRADTNTEAFF.

The chain couples TRBV10-3 to TRBJ1-2, with 7 bases aligning to TRBD1. Losses at the gene ends were 3 bases for V and 0 bases for J; bases not matched to a gene: 4. The germline gives CDR1 ENHRY, CDR2 SYGVKD. The CDR3 runs 15 residues. The CDR3 coding sequence is TGTGCCATCAGTGACCGGGACAGTTCTAACTATGGCTACACCTTC. Amino acid sequence: CAISDRDSSNYGYTF.

This clone was seen a few times. The J gene is TRBJ1-2, the V gene TRBV14, with D maybe TRBD1 (6 bases). V dropped 0 bases and J dropped 6 bases, with 35 bases sitting between them. This CDR3 is 22 amino acids long. Germline lookup yields CDR1 SGHDN and CDR2 FVKESK. The CDR3 bases are TGTGCCAGCAGCCAAGATAATAATCGTCTCTTCAGGGGAATCTCAACTTCGGATGGCTACACCTTC. This encodes CASSQDNNRLFRGISTSDGYTF.